The clone carrying this T cell receptor beta chain has at least ten counts. cDNA synthesis was performed by 5'RACE with 10-nucleotide random UMIs. TCRdb re-called the 5' RACE reads through MiXCR, storing one row per CDR3 protein. The sample contains 80,000 to 95,000 distinct CDR3 sequences, 3% to 4% of which appear only once. The starting material, 2 million PBMCs stored at -80 C, gave rise to the unsorted libraries. The entry originates in a study of neurological immune-mediated disorders. For the study at large: Multiple sclerosis patients numbering around 35 comprised roughly 31 relapsing-remitting and 3 secondary progressive patients.

The TCR was taken from a woman in her 50s with multiple sclerosis. Sequenced sample: PBMCs.

CDR3 region: CASSSLRRGVVGSYEQYF. The CDR3 DNA is TGCGCCAGCAGCTCCTTGAGGCGGGGGGTGGTGGGGTCCTACGAGCAGTACTTC. This chain uses TRBV5-1 with TRBJ2-7; 8 positions match TRBD2. This CDR3 is built from 18 residues. The V and J ends lost 3 bases and 1 base, in that order; junction bases with no gene match: 15. Germline assignment: CDR1 SGHRS and CDR2 YFSETQ.